This T cell receptor beta chain stems from a study of blood T cell repertoires in COVID-19. CDR3 length: 18 residues. V trimming: 0 bases; J trimming: 0 bases; junction bases outside the gene matches: 11. The germline CDR1 and CDR2 sequences are SGHRS and YFSETQ. Per the original data handling: Reference gene primer amplification yielded estimated nucleated cell counts. Generated by immunoSEQ multiplex PCR, the TCRdb table keeps only in-frame clones and is missing some. V and J calls and clone size are copied from that table; D and trimming were computed from the DNA. Of about 47,000 clones in the sample, around 83% are singletons; the top ten hold nearly 7.5%.

Sequencing input: peripheral blood. The gene calls are TRBV5-1 and TRBJ1-2; 7 nucleotides agree with TRBD1. The receptor was isolated from a man aged 60 to 75 with active COVID-19. The CDR3 bases are TGCGCCAGCAGCTTGGGCTACAGGGGAGAGTTAGCTAACTATGGCTACACCTTC. Its protein product is CASSLGYRGELANYGYTF. Together with reference TRBV5-1 and TRBJ1-2, the CDR3 gives the full variable domain: KAGVTQTPRYLIKTRGQQVTLSCSPISGHRSVSWYQQTPGQGLQFLFEYFSETQRNKGNFPGRFSGRQFSNSRSEMNVSTLELGDSALYLCASSLGYRGELANYGYTFGSGTRLTVV.